This TCR beta chain was identified in a study of cytomegalovirus exposure and HLA in healthy donors. Study information: Earlier findings included roughly 120 million unique TCR beta sequences obtained from about 180 million T cells. Ancestry clustering placed about four fifths of approximately 420 genotyped donors in the Caucasian-associated cluster.

The CDR3 spans 13 residues. Trimming stripped 1 base from V and 3 bases from J, with 6 bases between. Germline CDR1 SEHNR, CDR2 FQNEAQ (reference sequence). Primers: 60 Vbeta forward and 13 Jbeta reverse. Profiling relied on immunoSEQ multiplex PCR, and the TCRdb table lists in-frame clones only, not all of them. Of approximately 160,000 clones listed, just under 85% are singletons. The rearrangement joins TRBV7-9 to TRBJ1-2; D unresolved. The sequenced sample consisted of PBMCs. The TCR was taken from a girl aged 5-17 years in good health and CMV-seropositive. Here the CDR3 reads CASSLVVDYGYTF. In DNA form, the CDR3 reads TGTGCCAGCAGCTTAGTAGTGGACTATGGCTACACCTTC.